This T cell receptor beta chain is drawn from a study of blood T cells in healthy people across ages (dated by TCRdb to 2015 to 2017). Turning to the overall study: In model experiments, roughly one uniquely barcoded TCR beta cDNA molecule per two T cells was captured by template switching. To track age-related changes in TCR beta repertoire diversity, the study relied on deep sequencing normalized with unique cDNA molecular identifiers. Donors were grouped into four age groups: young (average about 15 years), middle-aged (roughly 40), aged (roughly 62) and long-lived (82). Donors of different ages were randomly distributed across sequencing lanes to avoid experimental bias. For two donors (one aged 18 to 29 and one aged 80 or older), the study analyzed two additional independent replicas of 1 million unique cDNA reads from the same blood draw. The study at large found these results: There was a strong correlation between observed TCR beta diversity and the percentage of naive T cells measured by flow cytometry. Estimates of total diversity from one million sequenced T cells were regarded as lower bounds and underestimates. Observed TCR beta diversity per million T cells fell roughly linearly with age, and a significant reduction was already apparent by age about 36. Compared with the aged group, the long-lived group had more naive CD4+ T cells, fewer expanded clones and increased TCR diversity, a pattern suggesting age selection. The CMV infection status of donors was not known, potentially confounding age-related changes in expanded clonotypes. Conclusive comparison of naive and antigen-experienced compartments was prevented by the profiling of bulk unsorted PBMCs.

Library preparation was by 5' RACE. For sequencing, an Illumina HiSeq 2500 was employed. A second PCR of about 6 to 11 cycles was run with a J-beta primer mix and a sample-barcoded 5' primer. A unique molecular identifier was introduced onto each TCR beta cDNA molecule by a template-switch 5' adaptor carrying 12 random nucleotides. Each sample yielded at least 2.5 million CDR3-containing paired-end reads. First-strand cDNA was synthesized from all RNA with the Mint cDNA synthesis kit, primed by a TRBC-specific oligonucleotide. All cDNA was treated with uracil-DNA glycosylase and then went through a first 18-cycle PCR with the universal primers M1SS and BC2_uni_R. As for the original processing: Each sample was normalized by randomly selecting 1 million high-quality reads, each carrying a distinct molecular identifier. Instead of being binned into consensus sequences, reads with shared molecular identifiers were discarded. MiTCR, with a Q25 quality threshold and the strictest error-elimination algorithm, was used for CDR3 identification, clonotype clustering and error correction. A nonparametric unseen species model using Euler transformation provided a lower-bound estimate of total TCR beta diversity. TCRdb reran the public reads through fastp at Q25 and MiXCR, keeping productive beta chains. Rows with one shared CDR3 protein collapse into an entry with the most common genes and DNA. The V and J calls, along with clone size, are taken from TCRdb and not from the paper's own processing. This sample has hundreds of thousands of distinct CDR3 sequences in its table, and under 65% of those were observed once. Around an eighth of the sample lies in the top ten.

The donors were around 39 Caucasian individuals from Russia, aged roughly 6 to 90 years, who were systemically healthy. Each donor gave around 9 milliliters of peripheral blood, collected into EDTA-treated Vacutainer tubes. Ficoll-Paque density-gradient centrifugation was used to isolate PBMCs, with at least 7 million obtained per sample. Total RNA was extracted from PBMCs with Trizol reagent, with at least 5.5 micrograms obtained per sample. For every donor, an aliquot of PBMCs went through flow cytometry to measure the percentages of naive CD45RAhigh/CD27high T cells. At least ten counts were recorded for this clonotype. Its antigen is still unknown. Base quality data are lacking; no much larger clone is found one base away. Sequences were obtained from blood. This receptor was obtained from an elderly woman in good health.

CDR3 loop: CASRKTDTDTQYF. The bases are TGTGCCAGCAGGAAGACAGACACAGATACGCAGTATTTT. The chain links TRBV6-5 with TRBJ2-3; the D gene is possibly TRBD1, with 5 bases matching. Taken from the germline V gene, the CDR1 and CDR2 loops are MNHEY and SVGAGI. V loses 6 bases of germline sequence and J loses 2 bases, and the interval between the two ends is 9 bases. The cysteine opens and the phenylalanine closes a CDR3 of 13 amino acids. This entry keeps only the CDR3 DNA: 39 bases, framed from base 1.